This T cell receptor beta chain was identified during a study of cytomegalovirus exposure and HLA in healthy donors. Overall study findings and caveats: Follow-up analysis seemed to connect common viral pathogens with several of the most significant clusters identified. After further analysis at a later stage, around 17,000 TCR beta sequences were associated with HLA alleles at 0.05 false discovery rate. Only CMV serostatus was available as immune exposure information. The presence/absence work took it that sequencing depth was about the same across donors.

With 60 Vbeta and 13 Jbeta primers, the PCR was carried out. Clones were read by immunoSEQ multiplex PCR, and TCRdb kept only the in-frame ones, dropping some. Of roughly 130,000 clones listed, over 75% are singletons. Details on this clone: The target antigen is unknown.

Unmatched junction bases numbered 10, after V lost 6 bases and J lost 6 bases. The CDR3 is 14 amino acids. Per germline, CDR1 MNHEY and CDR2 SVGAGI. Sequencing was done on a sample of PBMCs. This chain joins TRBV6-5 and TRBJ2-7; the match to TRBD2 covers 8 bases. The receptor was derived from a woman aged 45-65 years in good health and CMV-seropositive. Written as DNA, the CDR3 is TGTGCCAGCAGGAAGCGGGGGCCGGCAGGCGAGCAGTACTTC. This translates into CASRKRGPAGEQYF.